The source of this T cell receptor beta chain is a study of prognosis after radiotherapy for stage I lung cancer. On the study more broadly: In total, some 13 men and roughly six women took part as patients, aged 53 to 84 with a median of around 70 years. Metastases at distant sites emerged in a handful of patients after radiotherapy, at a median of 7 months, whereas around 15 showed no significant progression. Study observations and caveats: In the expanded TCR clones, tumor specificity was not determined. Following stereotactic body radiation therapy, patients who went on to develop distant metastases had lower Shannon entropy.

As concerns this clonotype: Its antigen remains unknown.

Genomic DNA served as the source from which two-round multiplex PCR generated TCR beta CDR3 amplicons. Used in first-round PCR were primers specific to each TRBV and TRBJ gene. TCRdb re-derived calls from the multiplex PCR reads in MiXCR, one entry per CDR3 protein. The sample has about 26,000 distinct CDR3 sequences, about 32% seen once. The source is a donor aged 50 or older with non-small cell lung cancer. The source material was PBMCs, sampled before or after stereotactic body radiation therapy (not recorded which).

For the CDR3, the DNA is TGTGCCACCAGTGACCCGGGACTAGCGGGGGGAAGAGAGACCCAGTACTTC. Protein sequence: CATSDPGLAGGRETQYF. The chain has TRBV24-1 and TRBJ2-5, with 15 positions matching TRBD2. V was clipped by 4 bases and J by 4 bases; unmatched bases: 6. This CDR3 has 17 residues. Germline CDR1 is KGHDR and CDR2 is SFDVKD.